The following is a T cell receptor beta chain sequence with its context. This entry is derived from a study of blood T cell repertoires in COVID-19. TCRdb keeps only in-frame clones here, not all; method: immunoSEQ multiplex PCR. The sample lists more than 400,000 clones; about 90% were seen once. Germline lookup yields CDR1 MNHEY and CDR2 SVGAGI. V gave up 5 bases and J gave up 6 bases, with 14 bases separating them. The CDR3 loop spans 14 amino acids. The chain employs TRBV6-5 and TRBJ1-5, with D tentatively TRBD1 (6 bases). The sequencing sample was made of PBMCs or T cells enriched from blood (not recorded which). This TCR was sampled from a man younger than 30 who had recovered from COVID-19. As DNA, the CDR3 is TGTGCCAGCAGTCGACAACAGGGAGCTCAGCCCCAGCATTTT. The encoded protein is CASSRQQGAQPQHF.